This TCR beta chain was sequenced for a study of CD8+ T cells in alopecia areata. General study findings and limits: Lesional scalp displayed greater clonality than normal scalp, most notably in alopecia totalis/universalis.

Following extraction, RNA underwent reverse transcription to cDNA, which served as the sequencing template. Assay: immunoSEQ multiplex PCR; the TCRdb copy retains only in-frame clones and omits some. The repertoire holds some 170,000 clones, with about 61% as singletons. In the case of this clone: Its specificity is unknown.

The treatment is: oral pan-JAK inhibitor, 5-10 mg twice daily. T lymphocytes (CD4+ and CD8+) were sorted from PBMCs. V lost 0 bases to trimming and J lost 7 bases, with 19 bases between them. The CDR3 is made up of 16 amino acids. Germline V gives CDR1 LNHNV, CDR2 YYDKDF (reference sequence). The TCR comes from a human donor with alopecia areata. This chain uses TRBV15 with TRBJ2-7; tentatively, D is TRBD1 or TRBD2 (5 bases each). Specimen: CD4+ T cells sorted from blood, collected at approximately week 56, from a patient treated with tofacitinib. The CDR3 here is CATSRDGGRDPLEQYF. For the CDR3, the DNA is TGTGCCACCAGCAGAGATGGAGGCAGGGACCCTTTGGAGCAGTACTTC.